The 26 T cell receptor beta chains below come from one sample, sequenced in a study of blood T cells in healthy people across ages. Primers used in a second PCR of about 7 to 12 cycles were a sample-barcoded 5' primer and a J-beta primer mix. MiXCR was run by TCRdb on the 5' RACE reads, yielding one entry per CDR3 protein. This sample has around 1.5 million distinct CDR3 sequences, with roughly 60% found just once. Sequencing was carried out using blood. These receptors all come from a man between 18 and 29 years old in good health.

The CDR3 spells CSARDDSIQETQYF. Here the CDR3 DNA reads TGCAGTGCTAGAGATGATTCCATCCAAGAGACCCAGTACTTC. The J gene is TRBJ2-5, the V gene TRBV20-1, with no clear D. Trimming removed 0 bases at V and 1 base at J, with 9 bases between. The CDR3 totals 14 residues. Germline CDR1 and CDR2: DFQATT and SNEGSKA (reference sequence).

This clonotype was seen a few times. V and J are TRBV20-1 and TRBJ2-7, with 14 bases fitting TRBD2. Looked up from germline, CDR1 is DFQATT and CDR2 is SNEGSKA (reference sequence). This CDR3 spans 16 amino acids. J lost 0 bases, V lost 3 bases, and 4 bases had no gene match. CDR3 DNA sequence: TGCAGTGCTAGGGGACTAGCGGGAGTTCACTCCTACGAGCAGTACTTC. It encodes CSARGLAGVHSYEQYF.

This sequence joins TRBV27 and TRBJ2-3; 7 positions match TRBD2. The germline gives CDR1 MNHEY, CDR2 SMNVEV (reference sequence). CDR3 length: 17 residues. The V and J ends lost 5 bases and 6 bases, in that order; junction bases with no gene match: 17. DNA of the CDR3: TGTGCCAGCAGTCCTCGCCTACTAGCGCCGGCTGATGATACGCAGTATTTT. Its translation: CASSPRLLAPADDTQYF.

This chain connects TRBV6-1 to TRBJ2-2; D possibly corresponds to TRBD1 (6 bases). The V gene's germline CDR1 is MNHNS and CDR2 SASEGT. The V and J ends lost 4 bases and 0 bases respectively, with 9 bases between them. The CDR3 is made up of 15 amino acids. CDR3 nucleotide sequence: TGTGCCAGCAGTGGACGGACAGCGAACACCGGGGAGCTGTTTTTT. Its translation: CASSGRTANTGELFF.

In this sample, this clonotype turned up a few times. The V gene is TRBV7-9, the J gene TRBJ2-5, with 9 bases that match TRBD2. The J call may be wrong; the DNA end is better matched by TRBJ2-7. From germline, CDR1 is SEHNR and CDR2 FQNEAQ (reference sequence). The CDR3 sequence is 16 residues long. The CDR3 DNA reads TGTGCCAGCAGTCTTGCTAGCGGGGCCAAGACCTACGAGCAGTACTTC. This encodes CASSLASGAKTYEQYF.

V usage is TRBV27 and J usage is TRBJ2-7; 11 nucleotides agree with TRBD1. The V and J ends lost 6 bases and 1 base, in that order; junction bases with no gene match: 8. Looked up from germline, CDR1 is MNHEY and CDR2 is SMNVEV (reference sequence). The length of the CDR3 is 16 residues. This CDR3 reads CASRGTGGPTSYEQYF. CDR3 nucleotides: TGTGCCAGCAGGGGGACAGGGGGACCCACATCCTACGAGCAGTACTTC.

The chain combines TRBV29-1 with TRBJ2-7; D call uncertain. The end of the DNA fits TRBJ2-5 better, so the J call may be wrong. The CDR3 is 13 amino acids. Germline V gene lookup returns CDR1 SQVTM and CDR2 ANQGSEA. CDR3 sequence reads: CSVEDRLQETQYF. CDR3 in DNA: TGCAGCGTTGAAGATCGGCTGCAAGAGACCCAGTACTTC.

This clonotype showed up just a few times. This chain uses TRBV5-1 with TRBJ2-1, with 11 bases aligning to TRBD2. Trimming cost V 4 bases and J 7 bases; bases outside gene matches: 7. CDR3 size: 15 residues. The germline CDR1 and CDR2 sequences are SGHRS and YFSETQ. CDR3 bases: TGCGCCAGCAGCCTCAGACTAGCGGGAAGGAATGAGCAGTTCTTC. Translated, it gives CASSLRLAGRNEQFF. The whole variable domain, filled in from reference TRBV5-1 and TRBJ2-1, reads KAGVTQTPRYLIKTRGQQVTLSCSPISGHRSVSWYQQTPGQGLQFLFEYFSETQRNKGNFPGRFSGRQFSNSRSEMNVSTLELGDSALYLCASSLRLAGRNEQFFGPGTRLTVL.

The CDR3 reads CASSFGSGLWEQYF. The CDR3 DNA is TGTGCCAGCAGCTTTGGCTCGGGACTCTGGGAGCAGTACTTC. The V call is TRBV5-5, the J call TRBJ2-7; a weak D match, TRBD2 (6 bases). Germline CDR1 is SGHKS and CDR2 is YYEKEE (reference sequence). V lost 2 bases and J lost 7, with 16 bases in between. The CDR3 length is 14 residues.

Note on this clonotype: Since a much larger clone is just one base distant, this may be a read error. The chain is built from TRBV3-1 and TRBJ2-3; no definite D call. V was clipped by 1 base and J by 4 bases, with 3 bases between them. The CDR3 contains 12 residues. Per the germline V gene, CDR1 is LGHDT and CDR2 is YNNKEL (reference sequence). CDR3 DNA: TGTGCCAGCAGCCAAGCCTCAGATACGCAGTATTTT. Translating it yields CASSQASDTQYF.

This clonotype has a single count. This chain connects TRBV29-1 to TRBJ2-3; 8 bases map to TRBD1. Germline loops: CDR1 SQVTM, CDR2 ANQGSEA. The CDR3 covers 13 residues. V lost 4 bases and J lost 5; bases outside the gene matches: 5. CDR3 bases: TGCAGCGTTGGACAGGGGTTTGGAGATACGCAGTATTTT. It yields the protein CSVGQGFGDTQYF.

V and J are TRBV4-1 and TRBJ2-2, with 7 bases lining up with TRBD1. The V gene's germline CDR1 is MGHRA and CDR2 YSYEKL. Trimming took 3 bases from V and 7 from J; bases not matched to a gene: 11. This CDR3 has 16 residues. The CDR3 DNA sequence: TGCGCCAGCAGCCAGAGGGGGCGAGATGAAGGCGGGGAGCTGTTTTTT. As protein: CASSQRGRDEGGELFF.

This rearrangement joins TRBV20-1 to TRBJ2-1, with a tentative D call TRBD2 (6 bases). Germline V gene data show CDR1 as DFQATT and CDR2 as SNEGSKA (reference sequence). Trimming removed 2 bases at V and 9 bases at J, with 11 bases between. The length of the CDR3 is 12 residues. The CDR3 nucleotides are TGCAGTGCTAGACCCGGCGGGACTGAGCAGTTCTTC. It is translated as CSARPGGTEQFF.

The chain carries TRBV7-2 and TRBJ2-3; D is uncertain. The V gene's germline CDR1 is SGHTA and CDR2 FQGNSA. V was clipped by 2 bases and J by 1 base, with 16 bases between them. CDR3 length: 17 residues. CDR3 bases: TGTGCCAGCAGCTTAAAGATCGGGCCCAGAGGCACAGATACGCAGTATTTT. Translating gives CASSLKIGPRGTDTQYF.

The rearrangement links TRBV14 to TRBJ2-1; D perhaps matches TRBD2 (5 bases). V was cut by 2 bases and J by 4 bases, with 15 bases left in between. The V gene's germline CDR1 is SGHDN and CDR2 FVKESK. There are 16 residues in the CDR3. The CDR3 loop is CASSQSGILKYNEQFF. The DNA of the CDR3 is TGTGCCAGCAGCCAATCCGGGATCCTCAAGTACAATGAGCAGTTCTTC. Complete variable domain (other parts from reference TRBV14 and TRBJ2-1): EAGVTQFPSHSVIEKGQTVTLRCDPISGHDNLYWYRRVMGKEIKFLLHFVKESKQDESGMPNNRFLAERTGGTYSTLKVQPAELEDSGVYFCASSQSGILKYNEQFFGPGTRLTVL.

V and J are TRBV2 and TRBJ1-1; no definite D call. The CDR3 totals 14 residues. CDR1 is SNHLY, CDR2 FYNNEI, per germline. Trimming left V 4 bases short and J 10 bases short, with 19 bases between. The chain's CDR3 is CASSGDSGSAGAFF. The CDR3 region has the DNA TGTGCCAGCAGTGGAGACTCCGGGTCCGCCGGAGCTTTCTTT.

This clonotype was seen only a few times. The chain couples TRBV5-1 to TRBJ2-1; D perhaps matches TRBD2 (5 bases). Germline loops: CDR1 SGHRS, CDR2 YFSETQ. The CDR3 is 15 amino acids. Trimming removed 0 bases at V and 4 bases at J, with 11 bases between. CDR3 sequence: CASSLEDYRYNEQFF. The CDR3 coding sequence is TGCGCCAGCAGCTTGGAAGACTACCGGTACAATGAGCAGTTCTTC.

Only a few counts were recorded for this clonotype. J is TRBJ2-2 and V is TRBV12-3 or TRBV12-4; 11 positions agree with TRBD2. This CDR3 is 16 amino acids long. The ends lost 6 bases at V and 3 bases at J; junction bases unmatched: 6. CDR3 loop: CASRPTSGGDTGELFF. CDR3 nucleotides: TGTGCCAGCAGGCCCACTAGCGGGGGAGACACCGGGGAGCTGTTTTTT.

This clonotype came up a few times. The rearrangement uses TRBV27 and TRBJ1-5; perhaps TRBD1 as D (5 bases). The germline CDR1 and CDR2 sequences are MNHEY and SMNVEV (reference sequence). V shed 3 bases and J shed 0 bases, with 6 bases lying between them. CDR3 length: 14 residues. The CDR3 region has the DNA TGTGCCAGCAGTTTCAGGGATAGCAATCAGCCCCAGCATTTT. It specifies CASSFRDSNQPQHF.

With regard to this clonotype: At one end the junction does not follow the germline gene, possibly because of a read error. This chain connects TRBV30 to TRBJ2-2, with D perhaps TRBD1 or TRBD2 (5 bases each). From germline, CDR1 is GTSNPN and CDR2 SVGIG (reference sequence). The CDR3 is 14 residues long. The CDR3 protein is CAWSLGPNTGELFF. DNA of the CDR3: TGTGCCTGGAGTCTGGGACCGAATACCGGGGAGCTGTTTTTT. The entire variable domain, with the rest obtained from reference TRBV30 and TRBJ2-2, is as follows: SQTIHQWPATLVQPVGSPLSLECTVEGTSNPNLYWYRQAAGRGLQLLFYSVGIGQISSEVPQNLSASRPQDRQFILSSKKLLLSDSGFYLCAWSLGPNTGELFFGEGSRLTVL.

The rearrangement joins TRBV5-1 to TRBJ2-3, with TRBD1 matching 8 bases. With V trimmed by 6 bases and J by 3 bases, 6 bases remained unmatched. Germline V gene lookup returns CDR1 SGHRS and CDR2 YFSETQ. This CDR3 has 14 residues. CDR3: CASTSGGGTDTQYF. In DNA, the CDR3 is TGCGCCAGCACCTCAGGGGGCGGAACAGATACGCAGTATTTT.

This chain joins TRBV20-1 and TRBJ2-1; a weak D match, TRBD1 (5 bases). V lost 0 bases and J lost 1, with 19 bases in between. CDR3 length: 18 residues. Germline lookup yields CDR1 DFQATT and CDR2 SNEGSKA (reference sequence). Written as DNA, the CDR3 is TGCAGTGCTAGAGATGTCTTATCCGGACAAGAATCCTACAATGAGCAGTTCTTC. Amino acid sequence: CSARDVLSGQESYNEQFF.

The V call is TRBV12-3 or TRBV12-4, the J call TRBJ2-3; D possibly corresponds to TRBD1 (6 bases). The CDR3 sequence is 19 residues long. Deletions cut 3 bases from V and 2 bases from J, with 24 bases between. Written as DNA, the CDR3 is TGTGCCAGCAGTTTCCTCCACCTATTGGACAGCAGCCCCACAGATACGCAGTATTTT. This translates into CASSFLHLLDSSPTDTQYF.

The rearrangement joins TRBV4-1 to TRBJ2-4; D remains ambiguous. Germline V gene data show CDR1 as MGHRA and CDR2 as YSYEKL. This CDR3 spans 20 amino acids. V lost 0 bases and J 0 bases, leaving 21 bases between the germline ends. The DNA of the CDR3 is TGCGCCAGCAGCCAAGATCTGCACCCGTGGGAAGCGAGAGCCAAAAACATTCAGTACTTC. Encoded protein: CASSQDLHPWEARAKNIQYF.

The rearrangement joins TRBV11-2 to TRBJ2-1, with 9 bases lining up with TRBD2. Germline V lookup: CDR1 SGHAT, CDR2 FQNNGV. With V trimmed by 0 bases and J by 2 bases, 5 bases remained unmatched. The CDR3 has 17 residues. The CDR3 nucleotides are TGTGCCAGCAGCTTAGAACGGGCGGGAGGGACCTACAATGAGCAGTTCTTC. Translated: CASSLERAGGTYNEQFF.

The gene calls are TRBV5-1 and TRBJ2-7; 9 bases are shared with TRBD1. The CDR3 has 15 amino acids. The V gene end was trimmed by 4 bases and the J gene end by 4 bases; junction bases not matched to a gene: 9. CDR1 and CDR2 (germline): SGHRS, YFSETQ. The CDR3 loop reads CASSHGTGSFYEQYF. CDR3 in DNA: TGCGCCAGCAGCCATGGGACAGGGAGTTTTTACGAGCAGTACTTC.